This T cell receptor (beta chain) came from a study of cytomegalovirus exposure and HLA in healthy donors. Study as a whole: Of all 400 or so donors who were genotyped, 75% to 90% belonged to the Caucasian-associated ancestry cluster.

In regard to this clone: Its specificity is unknown.

Notes on the study in general: Altogether, some 160 TCR beta chains were recorded as cytomegalovirus-associated. Researchers reported in a later analysis that common viral pathogens appeared linked to several top clusters.

Use of 60 Vbeta and 13 Jbeta primers characterized the PCR. Generated by immunoSEQ multiplex PCR, the TCRdb table keeps only in-frame clones and is missing some. This sample has under 150,000 clones, with around three quarters found just once. The TCR originated in a man between 18 and 35 years old in good health and CMV-seronegative. The sample comprised PBMCs.

The CDR3 nucleotides read TGTGCCAGCAGCTCCCGTAGCGGGTACGTAGGCGAGCAGTACTTC. This encodes CASSSRSGYVGEQYF. The chain uses TRBV7-8 and TRBJ2-7; 7 bases map to TRBD2. V shed 4 bases and J 6 bases; nucleotides not matched to a gene: 12. Germline V gene lookup returns CDR1 SGHVS and CDR2 FQNEAQ. The CDR3 has 15 residues. Filled out from reference TRBV7-8 and TRBJ2-7, the complete variable domain reads GAGVSQSPRYKVAKRGQDVALRCDPISGHVSLFWYQQALGQGPEFLTYFQNEAQLDKSGLPSDRFFAERPEGSVSTLKIQRTQQEDSAVYLCASSSRSGYVGEQYFGPGTRLTVT.